The 9 T cell receptor beta chains below were found in one sample sequenced in a study of T cells in Graves' hyperthyroidism and ophthalmopathy. Using RNA transcripts as the source, TCR beta CDR3 regions were amplified. The HTBI primer set drove a first-round RT-PCR of the TCR CDR3. MiXCR, applied by TCRdb to the multiplex PCR reads, yields one record per CDR3 protein. The sample comprises 500,000 or so distinct CDR3 sequences, about 15% of which are singletons, and about 16% rests with the top ten. Sequenced: blood. The source of these receptors is a woman aged 18-35 years with Graves' ophthalmopathy.

This clonotype was picked up a small number of times. For the CDR3, the DNA is TGTGCCAGCTTGGGGCAGGGGGTGGGGGAGCTGTTTTTT. This codes for CASLGQGVGELFF. This chain uses TRBV28 with TRBJ2-2; TRBD1 aligns across 7 bases. The CDR3 totals 13 residues. J gave up 8 bases and V 8 bases, and 8 bases lay outside the gene matches. Germline V CDR1 and CDR2: MDHEN, SYDVKM.

This clonotype appeared many times. The CDR3 bases are TGTGCCAGCTCTCCAGCGGGGCGGACAGATACGCAGTATTTT. Amino acid sequence: CASSPAGRTDTQYF. V and J are TRBV6-1 and TRBJ2-3; the match to TRBD2 covers 7 bases. Germline CDR1 MNHNS, CDR2 SASEGT. The CDR3 extends over 14 amino acids. V was pared by 8 bases and J by 3 bases, with 8 bases of the junction left unmatched.

This clonotype has a count of ten or more. CDR3: CASSLDAGYGGANYGYTF. The CDR3 region has the DNA TGTGCCAGCAGCTTGGACGCAGGGTACGGTGGAGCTAACTATGGCTACACCTTC. The chain links TRBV5-5 to TRBJ1-2; possible D gene TRBD1, 5 bases. The CDR3 is 18 amino acids. V was pared by 0 bases and J by 0 bases, with 18 bases between. Germline V gene data show CDR1 as SGHKS and CDR2 as YYEKEE (reference sequence).

This clonotype was picked up a small number of times. V usage is TRBV12-3 or TRBV12-4 and J usage is TRBJ2-6; 9 nucleotides agree with TRBD1. J lost 2 bases, V lost 4 bases, and 3 bases had no gene match. This CDR3 has 16 residues. CDR3 loop: CASSSGTGTGANVLTF. The CDR3, as DNA: TGTGCCAGCAGTTCCGGGACAGGGACTGGGGCCAACGTCCTGACTTTC.

The chain links TRBV5-4 to TRBJ2-2, with D tentatively TRBD1 (6 bases). There are 14 residues in the CDR3. V dropped 5 bases and J dropped 0 bases, with 8 bases sitting between them. Germline V lookup: CDR1 SGHNT, CDR2 YYREEE (reference sequence). The CDR3 nucleotides are TGTGCCAGCAGGACAGGAGCGAACACCGGGGAGCTGTTTTTT. This gives the protein CASRTGANTGELFF.

There are a few counts of this clonotype. The chain carries TRBV28 and TRBJ2-2, with TRBD2 matching 7 bases. The CDR3 has 15 amino acids. In germline, CDR1 is MDHEN, CDR2 SYDVKM. After removal of 5 bases from V and 4 bases from J, the junction contained 7 bases not matched to a gene. The CDR3, as DNA: TGTGCCAGCAGTAAAGCGGGAAGTCGCACCGGGGAGCTGTTTTTT. It specifies CASSKAGSRTGELFF.

This clonotype was observed a few times. The J gene is TRBJ2-7, the V gene TRBV7-3; TRBD1 agrees at 10 bases. The CDR3 length is 14 residues. CDR1 is SGHTA, CDR2 FQGTGA, per germline. The V segment lost 2 bases and the J segment 6 bases; nucleotides outside the gene matches: 4. Written as DNA, the CDR3 is TGTGCCAGCAGCTTAGGCGGGACAGGGGTCGAGCAGTACTTC. This gives the protein CASSLGGTGVEQYF.

In its sample, this clonotype was seen many times. This rearrangement joins TRBV15 to TRBJ1-2; a weak D match, TRBD1 (5 bases). Trimming shortened V by 4 bases and J by 3 bases, and 12 bases separated the two germline ends. The germline gives CDR1 LNHNV, CDR2 YYDKDF (reference sequence). The length of the CDR3 is 14 residues. CDR3 DNA sequence: TGTGCCACCAGCAACCCCGGGACGGACTATGGCTACACCTTC. Protein product: CATSNPGTDYGYTF.

This clonotype showed up many times. V usage is TRBV5-1 and J usage is TRBJ1-1; possibly TRBD1 for D (6 bases). V was pared by 1 base and J by 1 base, with 8 bases between. This CDR3 has 14 residues. CDR1 is SGHRS, CDR2 YFSETQ, per germline. The CDR3 DNA reads as TGCGCCAGCAGCTTGTGGGGGGCGAACACTGAAGCTTTCTTT. This sequence encodes CASSLWGANTEAFF. Together with reference TRBV5-1 and TRBJ1-1, the CDR3 gives the full variable domain: KAGVTQTPRYLIKTRGQQVTLSCSPISGHRSVSWYQQTPGQGLQFLFEYFSETQRNKGNFPGRFSGRQFSNSRSEMNVSTLELGDSALYLCASSLWGANTEAFFGQGTRLTVV.